The 22 T cell receptor beta chains below were found in one sample sequenced in a study of cytomegalovirus exposure and HLA in healthy donors. The PCR used 60 Vbeta and 13 Jbeta primers. Sequenced by immunoSEQ multiplex PCR; TCRdb stores in-frame clones only, minus some. The repertoire includes about 93,000 clones, over 65% of them detected once, and over 3% sits in the top ten. The sample taken for sequencing was PBMCs. Receptors were obtained from a man aged 45-65 years in good health and CMV-seronegative.

This clone was observed a handful of times. V gene TRBV27 combines with J gene TRBJ2-5, with 12 bases lining up with TRBD2. With V trimmed by 1 base and J by 4 bases, 10 bases remained unmatched. The germline CDR1 and CDR2 sequences are MNHEY and SMNVEV (reference sequence). This CDR3 has 18 residues. The CDR3 DNA follows: TGTGCCAGCAGTTTATGGGGGACTAGCGGGCCCGAGGGAGAGACCCAGTACTTC. Protein: CASSLWGTSGPEGETQYF.

This chain links TRBV7-9 with TRBJ2-5; D not certain. The J call may not be correct, given that the DNA end is closer to TRBJ2-7. Germline V gene sequence: CDR1 SEHNR, CDR2 FQNEAQ (reference sequence). This CDR3 contains 13 residues. CDR3 in amino acids: CASSFLNSYEQYF. In DNA, the CDR3 is TGTGCCAGCAGCTTCCTCAATTCCTACGAGCAGTACTTC.

This chain connects TRBV5-1 to TRBJ2-3; D is possibly TRBD1 (5 bases). The CDR3 has 14 amino acids. Germline CDR1 is SGHRS and CDR2 is YFSETQ. Trimming took off 0 bases at V and 5 bases at J, with 10 bases between the two ends. DNA of the CDR3: TGCGCCAGCAGCTTGGAAACAAGGGGAGATACGCAGTATTTT. This codes for CASSLETRGDTQYF.

The CDR3 region is CASSLDRAGANVLTF. The CDR3, as DNA: TGTGCCAGCAGCTTGGACAGGGCTGGGGCCAACGTCCTGACTTTC. J is TRBJ2-6 and V is TRBV5-4; D might be TRBD1 (6 bases). Germline CDR1 SGHNT, CDR2 YYREEE (reference sequence). The CDR3 sequence is 15 residues long. Trimming removed 0 bases from V and 2 bases from J, with 6 bases in between.

V is TRBV6-1 and J is TRBJ2-5, with 9 bases matching TRBD2. With the DNA end fitting TRBJ2-7 better, the J assignment may be wrong. Per the germline V gene, CDR1 is MNHNS and CDR2 is SASEGT. This CDR3 is 15 amino acids long. The chain's CDR3 is CASSEVGSGGYEQYF. CDR3 in DNA: TGTGCCAGCAGTGAAGTGGGTAGCGGGGGCTACGAGCAGTACTTC.

The chain joins TRBV25-1 to TRBJ2-7; the D is unclear. Germline V gene lookup returns CDR1 MGHDK and CDR2 SYGVNS. This CDR3 comprises 15 residues. V shed 3 bases and J shed 0 bases, with 12 bases lying between them. The DNA for the CDR3 is TGTGCCAGCAGTGACCCTGCACGGAGCTCCTACGAGCAGTACTTC. Amino acid sequence: CASSDPARSSYEQYF.

The chain employs TRBV19 and TRBJ1-4; no clear D gene. Germline V gives CDR1 LNHDA, CDR2 SQIVND (reference sequence). V was pared by 2 bases and J by 3 bases, with 10 bases between. The CDR3 totals 15 residues. The CDR3 here is CASSIRVASNEKLFF. CDR3 DNA: TGTGCCAGTAGTATACGTGTGGCTTCTAATGAAAAACTGTTTTTT. The full variable domain, completed using reference TRBV19 and TRBJ1-4, is DGGITQSPKYLFRKEGQNVTLSCEQNLNHDAMYWYRQDPGQGLRLIYYSQIVNDFQKGDIAEGYSVSREKKESFPLTVTSAQKNPTAFYLCASSIRVASNEKLFFGSGTQLSVL.

This clone was seen only a few times. This chain links TRBV2 with TRBJ1-5; weak D call: TRBD1 (5 bases). Germline CDR1 SNHLY, CDR2 FYNNEI. The CDR3 runs to 15 residues. V was cut by 7 bases and J by 0 bases, with 13 bases left in between. DNA of the CDR3: TGTGCCAGCACCCCGTCGACAGTTAGCAATCAGCCCCAGCATTTT. Its translation: CASTPSTVSNQPQHF.

The V call is TRBV11-3, the J call TRBJ1-1; the match to TRBD1 covers 7 bases. In germline, CDR1 is SGHNT, CDR2 YENEEA. The length of the CDR3 is 13 residues. Trimming cost V 6 bases and J 5 bases; bases outside gene matches: 6. CDR3 DNA: TGTGCCAGCAGTTCCGGACAGGCTACTGAAGCTTTCTTT. This gives the protein CASSSGQATEAFF.

V gene TRBV6-1 combines with J gene TRBJ2-6, with D perhaps matching TRBD1 (5 bases). The CDR3 covers 15 residues. Germline assignment: CDR1 MNHNS and CDR2 SASEGT. V was clipped by 2 bases and J by 3 bases, with 8 bases between them. The CDR3 DNA sequence: TGTGCCAGCAGTGAACCAGGGCGTGGGGCCAACGTCCTGACTTTC. Translating it yields CASSEPGRGANVLTF.

This rearrangement joins TRBV28 to TRBJ2-2, with TRBD2 as a possible D gene (6 bases). The CDR3 runs to 13 residues. The germline V gene has CDR1 MDHEN and CDR2 SYDVKM. V lost 5 bases and J lost 5, with 9 bases in between. CDR3 region: CASSDGGTGELFF. CDR3 coding DNA: TGTGCCAGCAGTGATGGGGGGACCGGGGAGCTGTTTTTT.

This CDR3 reads CAGRGTSGKQETQYF. The CDR3 DNA reads as TGTGCCGGGCGGGGAACTAGCGGTAAACAAGAGACCCAGTACTTC. The rearrangement joins TRBV30 to TRBJ2-5; TRBD2 matches 8 bases. There are 15 residues in the CDR3. Germline trimming cut 8 bases from V and 2 bases from J; bases unmatched to any gene: 13. Per the germline V gene, CDR1 is GTSNPN and CDR2 is SVGIG (reference sequence).

This rearrangement joins TRBV6-6 to TRBJ2-4; 7 bases agree with TRBD2. The CDR3 totals 16 residues. Germline V CDR1 and CDR2: MNHNY, SVGAGI (reference sequence). V gave up 0 bases and J gave up 8 bases; unmatched junction bases: 10. The CDR3 loop reads CASSYSRSSGKDIQYF. The CDR3 nucleotides read TGTGCCAGCAGTTACTCGAGGTCTAGCGGTAAGGACATTCAGTACTTC.

This sequence joins TRBV10-3 and TRBJ2-2; 10 bases are shared with TRBD1. The CDR3 is 15 amino acids. The V and J ends lost 8 bases and 6 bases, in that order; junction bases with no gene match: 9. In germline, CDR1 is ENHRY, CDR2 SYGVKD. This chain's CDR3 is CAISAGTGVSGELFF. The CDR3, as DNA: TGTGCCATCTCTGCCGGGACAGGGGTTTCCGGGGAGCTGTTTTTT.

The rearrangement links TRBV5-1 to TRBJ2-7, with 9 bases matching TRBD2. Germline V CDR1 and CDR2: SGHRS, YFSETQ. Germline trimming cut 1 base from V and 7 bases from J; bases unmatched to any gene: 12. The CDR3 contains 16 residues. The CDR3 spells CASSLLGAGGPGEQYF. The DNA of the CDR3 is TGCGCCAGCAGCTTGTTAGGGGCGGGAGGGCCCGGGGAGCAGTACTTC.

The rearrangement uses TRBV19 and TRBJ2-1, with D possibly matching TRBD2 (5 bases). This CDR3 spans 15 amino acids. Looked up from germline, CDR1 is LNHDA and CDR2 is SQIVND (reference sequence). V lost 5 bases and J lost 8, with 19 bases in between. This chain's CDR3 is CASSAGGSSRHEQFF. The CDR3, as DNA: TGTGCCAGTAGTGCAGGTGGGAGCAGTCGCCATGAGCAGTTCTTC.

The V and J genes are TRBV18 and TRBJ2-7; D unclear. This CDR3 region has 14 residues. V shed 2 bases and J shed 7 bases, with 15 bases lying between them. The germline gives CDR1 KGHSH, CDR2 LQKENI. The DNA for the CDR3 is TGTGCCAGCTCACCAGTTATGTCCCCTCGGGAGCAGTACTTC. Its translation: CASSPVMSPREQYF.

This chain joins TRBV5-1 and TRBJ2-1, with D hard to call. CDR3 size: 12 residues. Trimming cost V 0 bases and J 8 bases, with 6 bases left between them. The germline gives CDR1 SGHRS, CDR2 YFSETQ. For the CDR3, the DNA is TGCGCCAGCAGCTTGGATCGCGATGAGCAGTTCTTC. Protein product: CASSLDRDEQFF.

The chain couples TRBV5-1 to TRBJ2-7; 7 bases align to TRBD2. Per germline, CDR1 SGHRS and CDR2 YFSETQ. There are 14 residues in the CDR3. V lost 1 base and J lost 5; bases outside the gene matches: 6. The DNA for the CDR3 is TGCGCCAGCAGCTTGAGCCAGGGAGGGAACGAGCAGTACTTC. This sequence encodes CASSLSQGGNEQYF.

This clone has just a few counts. In the same sample, other DNA sequences code for this CDR3. The chain joins TRBV29-1 to TRBJ1-1; D may be TRBD1 (5 bases). Germline CDR1 reads SQVTM; CDR2 reads ANQGSEA. V lost 6 bases and J 8 bases, leaving 13 bases between the germline ends. The CDR3 loop spans 11 amino acids. The CDR3 DNA is TGCAGCGTCAAGGAGGGGTTGGAAGCTTTCTTT. Translation gives CSVKEGLEAFF.

The V and J genes are TRBV4-1 and TRBJ1-1; D possibly corresponds to TRBD1 (6 bases). Germline V gene lookup returns CDR1 MGHRA and CDR2 YSYEKL. The CDR3 contains 14 residues. The V end lost 4 bases, the J end lost 3 bases, and 12 bases lay between the germline ends. CDR3 DNA sequence: TGCGCCAGCAGCCCTCGACAGGTGGACACTGAAGCTTTCTTT. Protein product: CASSPRQVDTEAFF.

The V call is TRBV6-1, the J call TRBJ2-3; 10 bases are a match to TRBD2. The trim removed 7 bases at V and 5 bases at J, leaving 6 bases unmatched. The CDR3 extends over 14 amino acids. Germline-derived CDR1 and CDR2 are MNHNS and SASEGT. The CDR3 DNA sequence: TGTGCCAGCAATCCTAGCGGGAGTGGAGATACGCAGTATTTT. Amino acid sequence: CASNPSGSGDTQYF.